This TCR beta chain was recovered during a study of OX40 agonist ivuxolimab in advanced cancers. Note on this clone: Its antigen remains unknown.

Assay: immunoSEQ multiplex PCR; the TCRdb copy retains only in-frame clones and omits some. The sample has about 79,000 clones; over 75% are singletons. Findings of the study overall: Also present in some nonresponders was a low level of normalized T-cell clonal expansion.

V was clipped by 0 bases and J by 0 bases, with 7 bases between them. There are 15 residues in the CDR3. Germline V gene data show CDR1 as SGHRS and CDR2 as YFSETQ. The sequence was obtained from an adult with an advanced solid tumor such as melanoma, head and neck, liver or kidney cancer. The chain recombines TRBV5-1 with TRBJ1-3; unclear D gene. The source material was CD4+ or CD8+ T cells sorted from blood, sampled in a trial of the OX40 agonist ivuxolimab. CDR3 sequence: CASSLGPGSGNTIYF. CDR3 coding DNA: TGCGCCAGCAGCTTGGGCCCTGGCTCTGGAAACACCATATATTTT.